Following are 15 T cell receptor beta chains from one sample sequenced in a study of cytomegalovirus exposure and HLA in healthy donors. The study ran its PCR with 60 Vbeta and 13 Jbeta primers. Profiling relied on immunoSEQ multiplex PCR, and the TCRdb table lists in-frame clones only, not all of them. In all, the sample yields 100,000 to 150,000 clones. Sequencing used PBMCs. All receptors come from a man between 25 and 39 years old in good health and CMV-seronegative.

The V gene is TRBV4-1, the J gene TRBJ2-5, with D maybe TRBD1 (5 bases). The J call could be wrong; TRBJ2-7 is a better fit for the DNA end. This CDR3 is 14 amino acids long. The germline CDR1 and CDR2 sequences are MGHRA and YSYEKL. The CDR3 coding sequence is TGCGCCAGCAGCCGCCCTGGGGCTACCTACGAGCAGTACTTC. Amino acid sequence: CASSRPGATYEQYF.

This chain joins TRBV10-1 and TRBJ2-5, with 13 bases matching TRBD2. CDR1 and CDR2 (germline): WNHNN, SYGVQD (reference sequence). V lost 2 bases, J lost 4 bases, and 4 bases stayed unmatched. The CDR3 runs to 16 residues. The CDR3 is CASSEPGLAGRETQYF. The CDR3 bases are TGCGCCAGCAGTGAGCCGGGACTAGCGGGAAGAGAGACCCAGTACTTC.

This rearrangement joins TRBV7-9 to TRBJ2-3, with TRBD2 as a possible D gene (6 bases). Trimming removed 5 bases at V and 0 bases at J, with 21 bases between. Germline V lookup: CDR1 SEHNR, CDR2 FQNEAQ (reference sequence). The CDR3 length is 18 residues. The CDR3 here is CASSPPSFLLASTDTQYF. CDR3 nucleotides: TGTGCCAGCAGCCCACCGTCGTTTCTTCTAGCGAGCACAGATACGCAGTATTTT.

This clone counts as medium-sized (0.01 to 0.1%) by frequency. The chain joins TRBV7-2 to TRBJ1-4; D uncertain. With 5 bases removed from V and 0 bases from J, the gap between germline ends came to 4 bases. The CDR3 runs 13 residues. CDR1 SGHTA and CDR2 FQGNSA come from the germline V gene. This CDR3 reads CASSLATNEKLFF. The DNA of the CDR3 is TGTGCCAGCAGCCTTGCAACTAATGAAAAACTGTTTTTT.

V gene TRBV27 combines with J gene TRBJ2-7; 7 nucleotides agree with TRBD2. Germline CDR1 and CDR2: MNHEY and SMNVEV (reference sequence). This CDR3 contains 14 residues. The V gene end was trimmed by 10 bases and the J gene end by 2 bases; junction bases not matched to a gene: 11. The CDR3 nucleotides are TGTGCCACCTCACCCGGGGGGATTCCCTACGAGCAGTACTTC. Translating gives CATSPGGIPYEQYF.

The chain links TRBV7-2 to TRBJ1-1; the D is unclear. Deletions cut 2 bases from V and 6 bases from J, with 16 bases between. Germline V gene lookup returns CDR1 SGHTA and CDR2 FQGNSA. CDR3 size: 15 residues. The CDR3 sequence is CASSLTPAGFAEAFF. For the CDR3, the DNA is TGTGCCAGCAGCTTAACACCGGCGGGATTTGCTGAAGCTTTCTTT.

V is TRBV7-2 and J is TRBJ2-7, with TRBD1 identical over 11 bases. The CDR3 contains 12 residues. Germline V gene sequence: CDR1 SGHTA, CDR2 FQGNSA. With V trimmed by 10 bases and J by 5 bases, 4 bases remained unmatched. CDR3 sequence reads: CATGQGAHEQYF. CDR3 nucleotide sequence: TGTGCCACAGGACAGGGGGCTCACGAGCAGTACTTC.

The rearrangement uses TRBV28 and TRBJ1-5, with 7 bases lining up with TRBD1. The germline CDR1 and CDR2 sequences are MDHEN and SYDVKM. The V and J ends lost 7 bases and 6 bases, in that order; junction bases with no gene match: 27. This CDR3 region has 20 residues. The CDR3 loop is CASTQHRDRGGDRDGQPQHF. The CDR3 DNA follows: TGTGCCAGCACCCAACATCGGGACCGGGGCGGTGACAGGGATGGTCAGCCCCAGCATTTT.

The chain recombines TRBV6-5 with TRBJ2-7, with 7 positions matching TRBD1. Looked up from germline, CDR1 is MNHEY and CDR2 is SVGAGI. This CDR3 is built from 15 residues. Trimming removed 6 bases from V and 0 bases from J; junction bases left unmatched: 8. The CDR3 protein is CASSRGTSSSYEQYF. The CDR3 DNA reads TGTGCCAGCAGCAGGGGGACCTCAAGCTCCTACGAGCAGTACTTC.

This chain links TRBV6-1 with TRBJ2-4; 11 bases are shared with TRBD2. V trimming: 0 bases; J trimming: 3 bases; junction bases outside the gene matches: 13. Germline V gene lookup returns CDR1 MNHNS and CDR2 SASEGT. The CDR3 is 20 amino acids. The CDR3 loop reads CASSEAVLAGGARGKNIQYF. The CDR3 nucleotides read TGTGCCAGCAGTGAAGCAGTCCTAGCGGGAGGCGCCCGGGGCAAAAACATTCAGTACTTC.

The chain couples TRBV5-1 to TRBJ2-7; 10 bases agree with TRBD2. This CDR3 spans 13 amino acids. Germline V gene lookup returns CDR1 SGHRS and CDR2 YFSETQ. The V and J ends lost 4 bases and 4 bases, in that order; junction bases with no gene match: 2. The CDR3: CASSQAGGYEQYF. Written as DNA, the CDR3 is TGCGCCAGCAGCCAAGCGGGAGGGTACGAGCAGTACTTC.

The CDR3 DNA sequence: TGTGCCAGCAGAAAAAATAGCGGGAGTTCCTACGAGCAGTACTTC. This encodes CASRKNSGSSYEQYF. This chain links TRBV6-4 with TRBJ2-7; 9 nucleotides match TRBD2. V trimming: 6 bases; J trimming: 1 base; junction bases outside the gene matches: 7. Germline V gene sequence: CDR1 MRHNA, CDR2 SNTAGT. The CDR3 extends over 15 amino acids.

CDR3 region: CASSLSASGFSYEQYF. The CDR3, as DNA: TGTGCCAGCAGCTTATCGGCTAGCGGTTTTTCCTACGAGCAGTACTTC. This sequence joins TRBV7-2 and TRBJ2-7, with TRBD2 identical over 7 bases. There are 16 residues in the CDR3. Germline values: CDR1 SGHTA, CDR2 FQGNSA. The trim removed 2 bases at V and 1 base at J, leaving 8 bases unmatched.

V usage is TRBV18 and J usage is TRBJ2-2; 9 positions agree with TRBD2. Germline values: CDR1 KGHSH, CDR2 LQKENI. CDR3 length: 17 amino acids. Germline trimming cut 6 bases from V and 2 bases from J; bases unmatched to any gene: 10. CDR3 sequence (DNA): TGTGCCAGCTCGGGGACCGGGACTAGCCCCAACACCGGGGAGCTGTTTTTT. Translation: CASSGTGTSPNTGELFF. The full variable domain, its missing parts supplied by reference TRBV18 and TRBJ2-2, is NAGVMQNPRHLVRRRGQEARLRCSPMKGHSHVYWYRQLPEEGLKFMVYLQKENIIDESGMPKERFSAEFPKEGPSILRIQQVVRGDSAAYFCASSGTGTSPNTGELFFGEGSRLTVL.

V is TRBV18 and J is TRBJ2-7; no reliable D call. Germline V lookup: CDR1 KGHSH, CDR2 LQKENI. This CDR3 comprises 13 residues. V was pared by 3 bases and J by 6 bases, with 12 bases between. In DNA, the CDR3 is TGTGCCAGCTCACCCCCAGAGCTAGGCGAGCAGTACTTC. Protein: CASSPPELGEQYF.